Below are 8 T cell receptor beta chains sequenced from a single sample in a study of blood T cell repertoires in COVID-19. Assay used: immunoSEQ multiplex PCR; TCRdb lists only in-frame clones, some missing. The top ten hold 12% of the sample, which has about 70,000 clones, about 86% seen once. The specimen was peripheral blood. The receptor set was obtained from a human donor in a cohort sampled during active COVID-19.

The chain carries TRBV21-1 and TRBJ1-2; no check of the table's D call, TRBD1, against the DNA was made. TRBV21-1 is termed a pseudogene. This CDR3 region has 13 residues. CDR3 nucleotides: TGTGCCAGCAGCAAATGGACAGATAATGGCTACACCTTC. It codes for CASSKWTDNGYTF.

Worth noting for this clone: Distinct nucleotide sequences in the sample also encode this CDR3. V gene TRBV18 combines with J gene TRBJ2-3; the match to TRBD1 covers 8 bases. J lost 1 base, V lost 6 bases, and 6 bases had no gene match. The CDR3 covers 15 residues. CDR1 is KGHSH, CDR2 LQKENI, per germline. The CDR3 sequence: CASSRGQGGTDTQYF. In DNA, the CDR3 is TGTGCCAGCTCGCGAGGACAGGGCGGCACAGATACGCAGTATTTT.

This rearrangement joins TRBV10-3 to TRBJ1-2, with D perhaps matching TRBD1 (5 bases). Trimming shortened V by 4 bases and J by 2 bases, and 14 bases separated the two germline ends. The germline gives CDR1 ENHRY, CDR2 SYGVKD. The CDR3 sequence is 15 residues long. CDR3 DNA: TGTGCCATCAGTGGGAGAGCGCAGGGAAACTATGGCTACACCTTC. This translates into CAISGRAQGNYGYTF.

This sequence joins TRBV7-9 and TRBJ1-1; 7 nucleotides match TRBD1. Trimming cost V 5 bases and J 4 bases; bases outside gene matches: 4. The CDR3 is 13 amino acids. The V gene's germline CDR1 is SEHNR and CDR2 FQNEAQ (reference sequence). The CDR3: CASSQQGGTEAFF. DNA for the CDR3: TGTGCCAGCAGCCAGCAGGGGGGCACTGAAGCTTTCTTT.

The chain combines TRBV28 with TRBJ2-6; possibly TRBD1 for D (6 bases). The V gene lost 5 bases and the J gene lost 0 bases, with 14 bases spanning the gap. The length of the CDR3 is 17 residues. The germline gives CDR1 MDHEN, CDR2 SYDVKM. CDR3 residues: CASSPATGSSGANVLTF. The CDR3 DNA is TGTGCCAGCAGTCCCGCGACAGGTTCCTCTGGGGCCAACGTCCTGACTTTC.

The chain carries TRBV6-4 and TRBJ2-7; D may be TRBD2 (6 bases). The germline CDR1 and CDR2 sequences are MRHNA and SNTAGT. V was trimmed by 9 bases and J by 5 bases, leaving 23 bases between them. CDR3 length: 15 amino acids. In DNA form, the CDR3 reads TGTGCCAGTTCACATAGAGGAGGGAGTGGGGACGAGCAGTACTTC. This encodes CASSHRGGSGDEQYF.

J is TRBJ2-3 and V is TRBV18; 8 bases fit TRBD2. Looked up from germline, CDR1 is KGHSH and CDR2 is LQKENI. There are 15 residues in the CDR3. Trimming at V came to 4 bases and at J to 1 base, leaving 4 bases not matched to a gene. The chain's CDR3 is CASSRGLGRTDTQYF. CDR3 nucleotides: TGTGCCAGCTCACGGGGACTAGGCCGCACAGATACGCAGTATTTT. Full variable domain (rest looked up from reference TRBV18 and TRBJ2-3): NAGVMQNPRHLVRRRGQEARLRCSPMKGHSHVYWYRQLPEEGLKFMVYLQKENIIDESGMPKERFSAEFPKEGPSILRIQQVVRGDSAAYFCASSRGLGRTDTQYFGPGTRLTVL.

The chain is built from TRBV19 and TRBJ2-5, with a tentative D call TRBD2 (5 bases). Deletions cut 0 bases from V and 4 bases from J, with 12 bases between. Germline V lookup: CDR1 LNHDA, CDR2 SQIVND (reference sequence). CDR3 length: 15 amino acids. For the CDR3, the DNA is TGTGCCAGTAGTATAGATCAAGTTGCGGGAGAGACCCAGTACTTC. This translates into CASSIDQVAGETQYF.